This record looks at one T cell receptor beta chain sequence and its context. Sequenced by immunoSEQ multiplex PCR; TCRdb stores in-frame clones only, minus some. Found here are approximately 60,000 clones, over 85% of them singletons; the top ten hold 0.35% to 0.45%. This specimen comes from a study of T cell changes during pregnancy in multiple sclerosis. The receptor's source is a female donor with multiple sclerosis, enrolled in a pregnancy study. Sequenced material: CD4+ T cells from peripheral blood mononuclear cells, taken before pregnancy.

The CDR3: CASTNRRAGETQYF. CDR3 DNA sequence: TGTGCCAGCACCAACCGGAGGGCCGGAGAGACCCAGTACTTC. The chain uses TRBV6-5 and TRBJ2-5, with D perhaps matching TRBD2 (6 bases). The V gene lost 7 bases and the J gene lost 4 bases, with 16 bases spanning the gap. Per germline, CDR1 MNHEY and CDR2 SVGAGI. The CDR3 is 14 residues long.